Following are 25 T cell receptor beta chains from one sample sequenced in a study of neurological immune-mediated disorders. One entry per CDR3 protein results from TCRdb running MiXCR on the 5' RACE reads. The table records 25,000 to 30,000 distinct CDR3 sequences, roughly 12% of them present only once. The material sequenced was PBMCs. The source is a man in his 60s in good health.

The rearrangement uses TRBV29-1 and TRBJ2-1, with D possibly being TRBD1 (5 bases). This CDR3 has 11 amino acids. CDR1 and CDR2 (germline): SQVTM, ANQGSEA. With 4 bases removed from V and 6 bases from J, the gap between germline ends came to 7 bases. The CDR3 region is CSVVRGNEQFF. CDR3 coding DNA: TGCAGCGTTGTTAGGGGCAATGAGCAGTTCTTC.

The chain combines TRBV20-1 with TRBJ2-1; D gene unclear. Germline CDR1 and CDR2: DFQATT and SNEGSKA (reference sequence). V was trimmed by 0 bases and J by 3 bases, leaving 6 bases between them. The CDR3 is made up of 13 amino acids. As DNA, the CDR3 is TGCAGTGCTAGAGAACTTAACTACAATGAGCAGTTCTTC. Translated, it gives CSARELNYNEQFF.

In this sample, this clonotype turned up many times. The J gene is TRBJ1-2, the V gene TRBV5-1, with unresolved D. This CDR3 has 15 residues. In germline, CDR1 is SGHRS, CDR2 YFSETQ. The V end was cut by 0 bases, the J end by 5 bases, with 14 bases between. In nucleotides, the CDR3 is TGCGCCAGCAGCTTGGCTGTCGGCAGTAATTATGGCTACACCTTC. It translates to CASSLAVGSNYGYTF.

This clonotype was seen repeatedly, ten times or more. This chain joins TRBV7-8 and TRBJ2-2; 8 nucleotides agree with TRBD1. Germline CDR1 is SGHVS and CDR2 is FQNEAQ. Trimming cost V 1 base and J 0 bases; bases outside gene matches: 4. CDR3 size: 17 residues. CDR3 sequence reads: CASSLGDRFSNTGELFF. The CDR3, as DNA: TGTGCCAGCAGCTTAGGGGACAGGTTCTCGAACACCGGGGAGCTGTTTTTT.

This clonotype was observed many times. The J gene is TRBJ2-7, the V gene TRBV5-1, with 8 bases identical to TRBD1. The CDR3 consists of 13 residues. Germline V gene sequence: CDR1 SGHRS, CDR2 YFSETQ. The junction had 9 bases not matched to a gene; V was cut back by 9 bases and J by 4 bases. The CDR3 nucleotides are TGCGCCAAGGGGGACAGGCCCTTGTACGAGCAGTACTTC. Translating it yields CAKGDRPLYEQYF.

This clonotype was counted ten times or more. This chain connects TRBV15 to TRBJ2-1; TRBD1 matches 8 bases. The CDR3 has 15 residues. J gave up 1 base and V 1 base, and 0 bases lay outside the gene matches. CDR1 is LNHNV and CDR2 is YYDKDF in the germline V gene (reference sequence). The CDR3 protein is CATSRGTGSYNEQFF. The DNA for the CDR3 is TGTGCCACCAGCAGAGGGACAGGGTCCTACAATGAGCAGTTCTTC.

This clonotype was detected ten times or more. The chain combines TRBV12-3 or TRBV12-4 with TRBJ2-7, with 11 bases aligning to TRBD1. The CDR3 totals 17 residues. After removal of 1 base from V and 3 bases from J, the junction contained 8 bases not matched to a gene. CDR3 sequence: CASSLGFGTGGFYEQYF. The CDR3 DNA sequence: TGTGCCAGCAGTTTAGGTTTTGGGACAGGGGGTTTCTACGAGCAGTACTTC.

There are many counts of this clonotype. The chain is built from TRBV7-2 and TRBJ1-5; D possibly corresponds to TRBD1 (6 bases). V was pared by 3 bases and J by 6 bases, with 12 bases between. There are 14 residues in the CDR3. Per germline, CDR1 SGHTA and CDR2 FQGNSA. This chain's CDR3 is CASSLTGGGQPQHF. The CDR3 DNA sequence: TGTGCCAGCAGCTTGACGGGAGGGGGTCAGCCCCAGCATTTT.

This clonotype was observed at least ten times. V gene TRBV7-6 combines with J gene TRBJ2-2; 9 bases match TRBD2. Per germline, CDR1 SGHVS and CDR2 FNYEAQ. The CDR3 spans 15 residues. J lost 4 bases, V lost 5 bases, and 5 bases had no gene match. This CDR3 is CASSGLARGTGELFF. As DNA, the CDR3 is TGTGCCAGCAGCGGACTAGCGCGAGGCACCGGGGAGCTGTTTTTT.

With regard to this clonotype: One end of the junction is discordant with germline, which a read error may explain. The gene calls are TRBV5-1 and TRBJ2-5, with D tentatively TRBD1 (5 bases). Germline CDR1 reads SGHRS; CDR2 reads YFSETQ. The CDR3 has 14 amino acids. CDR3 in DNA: TGCGCCAGCAGCTTGGGGGCAGGGCAAGATACCCATTACTTC. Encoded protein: CASSLGAGQDTHYF.

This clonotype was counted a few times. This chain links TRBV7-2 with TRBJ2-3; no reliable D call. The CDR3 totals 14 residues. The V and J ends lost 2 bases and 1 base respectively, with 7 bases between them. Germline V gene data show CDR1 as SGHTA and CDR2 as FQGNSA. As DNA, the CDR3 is TGTGCCAGCAGCTTAAGTGGGGGCACAGATACGCAGTATTTT. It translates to CASSLSGGTDTQYF.

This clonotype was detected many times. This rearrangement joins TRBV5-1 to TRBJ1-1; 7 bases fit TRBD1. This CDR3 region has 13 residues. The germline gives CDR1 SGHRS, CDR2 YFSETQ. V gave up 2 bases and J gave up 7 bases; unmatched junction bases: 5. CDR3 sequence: CASSLDYRGEAFF. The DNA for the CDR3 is TGCGCCAGCAGCTTAGACTACAGGGGTGAAGCTTTCTTT.

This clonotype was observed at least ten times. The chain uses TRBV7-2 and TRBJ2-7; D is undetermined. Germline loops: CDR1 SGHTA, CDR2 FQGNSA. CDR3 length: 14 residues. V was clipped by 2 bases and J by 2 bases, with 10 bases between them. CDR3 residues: CASSLRAHTYEQYF. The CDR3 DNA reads TGTGCCAGCAGCTTAAGGGCGCACACCTACGAGCAGTACTTC.

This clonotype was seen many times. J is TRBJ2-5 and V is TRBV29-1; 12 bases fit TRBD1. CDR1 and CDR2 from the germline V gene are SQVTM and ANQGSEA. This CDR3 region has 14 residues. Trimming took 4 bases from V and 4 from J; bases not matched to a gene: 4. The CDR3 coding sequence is TGCAGCGTTGCCGGGACAGGGGGCCGAGAGACCCAGTACTTC. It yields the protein CSVAGTGGRETQYF.

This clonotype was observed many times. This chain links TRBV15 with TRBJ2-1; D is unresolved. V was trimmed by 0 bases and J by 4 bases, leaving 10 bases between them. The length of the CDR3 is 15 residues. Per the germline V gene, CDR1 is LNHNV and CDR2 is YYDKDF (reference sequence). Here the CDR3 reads CATSREWRPYNEQFF. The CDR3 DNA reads TGTGCCACCAGCAGAGAGTGGCGTCCTTACAATGAGCAGTTCTTC.

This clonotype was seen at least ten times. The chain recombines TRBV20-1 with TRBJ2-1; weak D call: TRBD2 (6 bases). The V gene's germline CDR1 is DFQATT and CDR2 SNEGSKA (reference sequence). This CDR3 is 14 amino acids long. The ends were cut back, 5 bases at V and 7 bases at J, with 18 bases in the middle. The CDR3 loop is CSAVPGGLTNEQFF. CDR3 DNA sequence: TGCAGTGCTGTACCTGGAGGACTAACTAATGAGCAGTTCTTC.

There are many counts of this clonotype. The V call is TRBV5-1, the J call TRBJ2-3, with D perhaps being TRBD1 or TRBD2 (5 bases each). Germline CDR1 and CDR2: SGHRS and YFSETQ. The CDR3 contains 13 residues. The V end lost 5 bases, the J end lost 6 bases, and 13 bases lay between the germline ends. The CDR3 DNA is TGCGCCAGCAGGGGGACGGCTGGGGATACGCAGTATTTT. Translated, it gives CASRGTAGDTQYF.

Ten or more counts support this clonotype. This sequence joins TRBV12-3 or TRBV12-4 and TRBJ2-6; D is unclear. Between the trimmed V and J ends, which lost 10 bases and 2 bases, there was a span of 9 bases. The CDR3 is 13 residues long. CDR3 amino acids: CATKLPGANVLTF. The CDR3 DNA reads TGTGCCACCAAGCTCCCTGGGGCCAACGTCCTGACTTTC.

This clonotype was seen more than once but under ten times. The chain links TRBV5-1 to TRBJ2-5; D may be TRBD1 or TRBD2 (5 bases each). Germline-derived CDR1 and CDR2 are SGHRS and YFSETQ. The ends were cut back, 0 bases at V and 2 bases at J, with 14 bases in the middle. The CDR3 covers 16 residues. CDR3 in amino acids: CASSLAGTVKQETQYF. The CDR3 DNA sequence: TGCGCCAGCAGCTTGGCCGGGACGGTAAAACAAGAGACCCAGTACTTC.

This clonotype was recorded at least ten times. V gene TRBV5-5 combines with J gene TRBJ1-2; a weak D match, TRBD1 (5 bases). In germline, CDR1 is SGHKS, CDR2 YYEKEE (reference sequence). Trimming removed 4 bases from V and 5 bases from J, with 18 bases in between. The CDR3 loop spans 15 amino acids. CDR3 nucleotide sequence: TGTGCCAGCAGCCGAACCTACGACAGAGGATATGGCTACACCTTC. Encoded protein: CASSRTYDRGYGYTF.

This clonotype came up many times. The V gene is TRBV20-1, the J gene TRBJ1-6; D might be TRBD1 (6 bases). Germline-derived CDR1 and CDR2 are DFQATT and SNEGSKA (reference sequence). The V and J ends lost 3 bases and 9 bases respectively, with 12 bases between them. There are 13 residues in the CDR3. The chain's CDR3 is CSARSGESSPLHF. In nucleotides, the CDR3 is TGCAGTGCTAGGTCAGGGGAGAGTTCACCCCTCCACTTT.

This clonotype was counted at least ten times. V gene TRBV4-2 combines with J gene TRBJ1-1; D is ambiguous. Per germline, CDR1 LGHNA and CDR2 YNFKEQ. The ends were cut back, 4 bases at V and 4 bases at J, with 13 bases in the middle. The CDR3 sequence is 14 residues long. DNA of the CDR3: TGTGCCAGCAGCCTGGTGGGAATGGGCACTGAAGCTTTCTTT. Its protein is CASSLVGMGTEAFF.

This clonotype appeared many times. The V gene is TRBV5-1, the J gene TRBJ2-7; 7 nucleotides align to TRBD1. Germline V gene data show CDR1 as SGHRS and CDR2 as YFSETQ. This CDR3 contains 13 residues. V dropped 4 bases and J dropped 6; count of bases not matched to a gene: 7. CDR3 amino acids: CASSRDRTPEQYF. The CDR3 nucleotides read TGCGCCAGCAGCCGGGACAGAACGCCCGAGCAGTACTTC.

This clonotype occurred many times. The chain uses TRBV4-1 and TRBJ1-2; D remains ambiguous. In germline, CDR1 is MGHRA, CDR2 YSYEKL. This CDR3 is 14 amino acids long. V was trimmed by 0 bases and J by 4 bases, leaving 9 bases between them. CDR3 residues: CASSQESASYGYTF. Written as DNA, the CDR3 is TGCGCCAGCAGCCAAGAGTCCGCCTCCTATGGCTACACCTTC.

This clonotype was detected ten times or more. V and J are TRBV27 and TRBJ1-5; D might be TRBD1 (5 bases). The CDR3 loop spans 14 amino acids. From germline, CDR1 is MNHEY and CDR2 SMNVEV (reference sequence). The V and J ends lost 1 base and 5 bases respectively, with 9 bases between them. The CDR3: CASSLFRRDQPQHF. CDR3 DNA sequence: TGTGCCAGCAGTTTATTTCGCAGGGATCAGCCCCAGCATTTT.